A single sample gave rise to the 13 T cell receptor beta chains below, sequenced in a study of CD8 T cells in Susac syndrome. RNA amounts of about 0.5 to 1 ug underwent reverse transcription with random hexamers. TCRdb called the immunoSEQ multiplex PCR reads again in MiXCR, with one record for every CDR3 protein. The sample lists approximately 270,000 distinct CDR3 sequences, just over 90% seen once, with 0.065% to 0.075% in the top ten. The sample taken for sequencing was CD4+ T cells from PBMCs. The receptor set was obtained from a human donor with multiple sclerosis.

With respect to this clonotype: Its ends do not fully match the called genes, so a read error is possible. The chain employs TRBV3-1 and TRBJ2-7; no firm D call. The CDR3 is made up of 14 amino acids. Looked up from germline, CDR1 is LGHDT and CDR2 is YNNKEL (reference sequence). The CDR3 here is CASSQAESSYEQYF. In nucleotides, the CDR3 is TGTGCCAGCAGTCAAGCTGAAAGCTCCTACGAGCAGTACTTC.

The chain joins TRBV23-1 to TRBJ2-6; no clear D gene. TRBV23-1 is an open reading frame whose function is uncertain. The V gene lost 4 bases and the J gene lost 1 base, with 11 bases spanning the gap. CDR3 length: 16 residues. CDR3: CASSLTTPSGANVLTF. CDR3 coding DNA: TGCGCCAGCAGTCTTACGACCCCGTCTGGGGCCAACGTCCTGACTTTC.

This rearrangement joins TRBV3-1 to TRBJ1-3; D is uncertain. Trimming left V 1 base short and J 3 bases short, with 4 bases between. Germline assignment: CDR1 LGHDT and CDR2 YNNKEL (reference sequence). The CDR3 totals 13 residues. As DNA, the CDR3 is TGTGCCAGCAGCCAAGGGCTTGGAAACACCATATATTTT. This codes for CASSQGLGNTIYF.

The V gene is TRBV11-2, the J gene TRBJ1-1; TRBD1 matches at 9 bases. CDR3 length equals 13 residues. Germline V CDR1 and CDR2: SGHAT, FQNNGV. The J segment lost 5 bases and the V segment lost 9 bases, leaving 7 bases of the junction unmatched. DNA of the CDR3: TGTGCCAGGGAAAGAGGGACAGGGACTGAAGCTTTCTTT. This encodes CARERGTGTEAFF. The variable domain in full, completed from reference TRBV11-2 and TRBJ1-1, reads EAGVAQSPRYKIIEKRQSVAFWCNPISGHATLYWYQQILGQGPKLLIQFQNNGVVDDSQLPKDRFSAERLKGVDSTLKIQPAKLEDSAVYLCARERGTGTEAFFGQGTRLTVV.

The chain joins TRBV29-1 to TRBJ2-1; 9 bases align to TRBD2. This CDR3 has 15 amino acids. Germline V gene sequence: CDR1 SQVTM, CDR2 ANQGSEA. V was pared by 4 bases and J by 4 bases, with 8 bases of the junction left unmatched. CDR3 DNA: TGCAGCGTTGTGCCGGCGGGGGGGATATACAATGAGCAGTTCTTC. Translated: CSVVPAGGIYNEQFF.

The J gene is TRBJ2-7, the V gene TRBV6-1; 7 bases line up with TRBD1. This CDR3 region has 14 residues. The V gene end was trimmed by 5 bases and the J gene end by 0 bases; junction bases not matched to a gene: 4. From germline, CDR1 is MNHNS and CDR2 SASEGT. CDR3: CASSTDRASYEQYV. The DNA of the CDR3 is TGTGCCAGCAGTACAGACAGGGCCTCCTACGAGCAGTACGTC.

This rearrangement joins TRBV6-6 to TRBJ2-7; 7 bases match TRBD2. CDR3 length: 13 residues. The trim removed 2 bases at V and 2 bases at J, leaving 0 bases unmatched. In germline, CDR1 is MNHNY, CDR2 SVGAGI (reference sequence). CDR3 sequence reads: CASSYREAYEQYV. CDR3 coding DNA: TGTGCCAGCAGTTACCGGGAGGCCTACGAGCAGTACGTC.

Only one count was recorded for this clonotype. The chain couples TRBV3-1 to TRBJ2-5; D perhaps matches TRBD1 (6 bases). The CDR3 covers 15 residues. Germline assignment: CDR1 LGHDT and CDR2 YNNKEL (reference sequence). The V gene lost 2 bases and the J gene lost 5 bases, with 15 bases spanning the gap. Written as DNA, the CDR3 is TGTGCCAGCAGCCAACCGGACAGCCGTGTTGAGACCCAGTACTTC. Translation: CASSQPDSRVETQYF.

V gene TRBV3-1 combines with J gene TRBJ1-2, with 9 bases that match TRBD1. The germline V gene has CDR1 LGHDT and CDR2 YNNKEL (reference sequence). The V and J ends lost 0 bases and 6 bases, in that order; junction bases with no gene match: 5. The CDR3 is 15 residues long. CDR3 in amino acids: CASSQEGQGYHGYTF. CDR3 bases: TGTGCCAGCAGCCAAGAGGGACAGGGATATCATGGCTACACCTTC.

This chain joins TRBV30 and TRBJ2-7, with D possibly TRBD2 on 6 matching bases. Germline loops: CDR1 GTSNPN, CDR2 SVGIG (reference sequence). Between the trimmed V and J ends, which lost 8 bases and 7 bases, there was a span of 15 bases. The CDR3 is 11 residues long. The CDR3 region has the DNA TGTGCCGGAGGGCGGGACGGGGAGCAGTACTTC. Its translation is CAGGRDGEQYF.

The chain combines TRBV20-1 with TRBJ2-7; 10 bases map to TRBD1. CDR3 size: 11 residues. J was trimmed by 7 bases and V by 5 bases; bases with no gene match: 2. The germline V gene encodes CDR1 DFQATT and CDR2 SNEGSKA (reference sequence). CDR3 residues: CSAWTGGEQYF. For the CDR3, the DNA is TGCAGTGCTTGGACAGGGGGAGAGCAGTACTTC.

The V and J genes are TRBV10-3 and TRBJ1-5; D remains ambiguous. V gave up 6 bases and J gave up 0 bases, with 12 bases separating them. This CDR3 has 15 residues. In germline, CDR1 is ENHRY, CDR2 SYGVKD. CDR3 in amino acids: CAISSGWNSNQPQHF. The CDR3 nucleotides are TGTGCCATCAGCTCCGGATGGAATAGCAATCAGCCCCAGCATTTT.

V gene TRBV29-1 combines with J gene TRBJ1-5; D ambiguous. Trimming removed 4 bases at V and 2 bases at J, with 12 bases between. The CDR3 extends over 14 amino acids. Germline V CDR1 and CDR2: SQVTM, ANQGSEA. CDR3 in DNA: TGCAGCGTTGTGATCGGCGGGGGCAATCAGCCCCAGCATTTT. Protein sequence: CSVVIGGGNQPQHF.